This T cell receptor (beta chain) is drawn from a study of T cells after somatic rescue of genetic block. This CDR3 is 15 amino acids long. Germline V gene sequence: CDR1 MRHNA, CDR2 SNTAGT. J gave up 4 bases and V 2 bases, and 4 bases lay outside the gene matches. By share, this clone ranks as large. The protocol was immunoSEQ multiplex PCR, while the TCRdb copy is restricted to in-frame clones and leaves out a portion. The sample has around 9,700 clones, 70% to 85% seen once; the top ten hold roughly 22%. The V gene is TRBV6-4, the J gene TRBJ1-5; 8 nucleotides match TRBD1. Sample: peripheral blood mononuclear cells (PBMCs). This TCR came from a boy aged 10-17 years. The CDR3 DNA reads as TGTGCCAGCAGTGACGACAGGGGCGGGAATCAGCCCCAGCATTTT. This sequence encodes CASSDDRGGNQPQHF.